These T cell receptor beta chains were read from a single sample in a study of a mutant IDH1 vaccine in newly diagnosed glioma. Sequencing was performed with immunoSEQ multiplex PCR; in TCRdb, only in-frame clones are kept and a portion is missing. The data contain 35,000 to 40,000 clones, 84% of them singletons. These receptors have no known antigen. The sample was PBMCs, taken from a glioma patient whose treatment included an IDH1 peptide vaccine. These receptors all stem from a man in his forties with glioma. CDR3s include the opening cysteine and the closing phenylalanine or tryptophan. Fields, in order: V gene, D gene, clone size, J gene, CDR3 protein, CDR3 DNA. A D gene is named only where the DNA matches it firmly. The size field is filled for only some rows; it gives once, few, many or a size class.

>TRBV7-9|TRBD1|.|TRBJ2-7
CASSRQGAPPYDEQYF
TGTGCCAGCAGCCGACAGGGGGCGCCTCCATATGACGAGCAGTACTTC
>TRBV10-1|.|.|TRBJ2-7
CAREQGEGNEQYF
TGCGCCAGAGAACAGGGGGAGGGAAACGAGCAGTACTTC
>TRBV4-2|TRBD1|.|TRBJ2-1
CASSQGGTGGYEQFF
TGTGCCAGCAGCCAAGGTGGGACAGGGGGGTATGAGCAGTTCTTC
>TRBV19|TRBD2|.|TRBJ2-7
CASSMPLAGGYEQYF
TGTGCCAGTAGTATGCCGCTAGCGGGAGGGTACGAGCAGTACTTC
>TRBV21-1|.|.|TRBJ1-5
CASSKRQSDQPQHF
TGTGCCAGCAGCAAACGACAGTCAGATCAGCCCCAGCATTTT
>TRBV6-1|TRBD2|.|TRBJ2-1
CASNLRGGNNEQFF
TGTGCCAGCAATTTGCGGGGGGGTAACAATGAGCAGTTCTTC
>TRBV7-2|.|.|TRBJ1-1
CASSLVHGVGTEAFF
TGTGCCAGCAGCTTAGTTCATGGTGTGGGAACTGAAGCTTTCTTT
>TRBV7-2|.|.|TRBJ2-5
CASSQRQTQYF
TGTGCCAGCAGCCAACGGCAGACCCAGTACTTC
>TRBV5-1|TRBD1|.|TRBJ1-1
CASSYRDRGTEAFF
TGCGCCAGCAGCTACCGGGACAGGGGAACTGAAGCTTTCTTT
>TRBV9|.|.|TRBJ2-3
CASSYTRTGTSSTDTQYF
TGTGCCAGCAGCTACACGAGAACCGGGACTTCTAGCACAGATACGCAGTATTTT
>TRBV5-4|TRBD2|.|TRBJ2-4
CASSARTSGSGGGGGIQYF
TGTGCCAGCAGTGCCCGGACTAGCGGGAGCGGGGGTGGGGGTGGAATTCAGTACTTC
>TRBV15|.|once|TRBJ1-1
CATSNPERGAGNTEAFF
TGTGCCACCAGCAATCCTGAGAGGGGGGCCGGGAACACTGAAGCTTTCTTT
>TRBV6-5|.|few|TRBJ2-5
CASSYYPGRETQYF
TGTGCCAGCAGTTACTATCCGGGTAGGGAGACCCAGTACTTC
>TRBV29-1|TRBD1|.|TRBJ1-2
CSVSTGLGYGYTF
TGCAGCGTTTCGACAGGGCTGGGCTATGGCTACACCTTC
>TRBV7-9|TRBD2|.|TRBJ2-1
CASSPDLSGGDNEQFF
TGTGCCAGCAGCCCCGACCTTTCGGGAGGGGACAATGAGCAGTTCTTC
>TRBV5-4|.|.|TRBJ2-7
CASSLVPYEQYF
TGTGCCAGCAGCTTGGTTCCCTACGAGCAGTACTTC
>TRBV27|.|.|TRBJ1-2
CASSLGGGYGYTF
TGTGCCAGCAGTTTGGGGGGAGGGTATGGCTACACCTTC
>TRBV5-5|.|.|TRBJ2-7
CASRTDAGSSYEQYF
TGTGCCAGCAGAACCGACGCGGGGAGCTCCTACGAGCAGTACTTC
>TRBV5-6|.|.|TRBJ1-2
CASSLASFDYGYTF
TGTGCCAGCAGCTTGGCCTCATTCGACTATGGCTACACCTTC
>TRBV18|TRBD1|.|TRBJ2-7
CASSPGQGDEQYF
TGTGCCAGCTCACCCGGACAGGGGGACGAGCAGTACTTC
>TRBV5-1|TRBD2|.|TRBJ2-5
CASRIAGETQYF
TGTGCCAGCAGAATAGCGGGAGAGACCCAGTACTTC
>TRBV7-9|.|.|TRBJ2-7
CASSLHYEQYF
TGTGCCAGCAGCTTACACTACGAGCAGTACTTC
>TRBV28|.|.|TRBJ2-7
CASTLPGATTYEQYF
TGTGCCAGCACCCTTCCAGGGGCGACCACCTACGAGCAGTACTTC
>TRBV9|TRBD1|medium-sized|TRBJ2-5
CASSPTRTGEETQYF
TGTGCCAGCAGCCCAACGAGGACAGGGGAAGAGACCCAGTACTTC
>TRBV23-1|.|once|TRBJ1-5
CASSHTGPPEPQHF
TGCGCCAGCAGTCACACAGGTCCGCCAGAGCCCCAGCATTTT
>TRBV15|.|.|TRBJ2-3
CATSRSSSPTDTQYF
TGTGCCACCAGCAGATCTTCTTCGCCCACAGATACGCAGTATTTT
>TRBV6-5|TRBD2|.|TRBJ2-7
CASSYSSGGGYYEQYF
TGTGCCAGCAGTTACTCATCGGGAGGGGGTTACTACGAGCAGTACTTC
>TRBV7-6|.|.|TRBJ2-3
CASSQYKTASSTDTQYF
TGTGCCAGCAGCCAATACAAGACTGCCTCTAGCACAGATACGCAGTATTTT
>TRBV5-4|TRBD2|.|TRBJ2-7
CASSEALAGGSYEQYF
TGTGCCAGCAGCGAGGCACTAGCGGGAGGCTCCTACGAGCAGTACTTC
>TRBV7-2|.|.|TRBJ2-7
CASSPIGPSYEQYF
TGTGCCAGCAGCCCCATTGGTCCCTCCTACGAGCAGTACTTC
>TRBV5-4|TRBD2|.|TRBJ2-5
CASSYPSGRTGETQYF
TGTGCCAGCAGCTACCCCAGCGGGAGGACGGGAGAGACCCAGTACTTC
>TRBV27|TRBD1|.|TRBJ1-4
CASSLNRGVGEKLFF
TGTGCCAGCAGCTTAAACAGGGGGGTAGGTGAAAAACTGTTTTTT
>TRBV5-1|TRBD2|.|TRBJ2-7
CASSLEPRGGIEQYF
TGCGCCAGCAGCTTGGAACCCCGGGGGGGAATCGAGCAGTACTTC
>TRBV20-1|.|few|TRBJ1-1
CSASITRAAFF
TGCAGTGCTAGTATTACCAGGGCGGCTTTCTTT
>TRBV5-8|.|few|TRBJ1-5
CASSFGQPQHF
TGTGCCAGCAGCTTCGGTCAGCCCCAGCATTTT
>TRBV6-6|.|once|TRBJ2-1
CASSYQDQLSLF
TGTGCCAGCAGTTACCAGGACCAGCTTTCGCTCTTC
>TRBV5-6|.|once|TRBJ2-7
CASSFDGGIEQYF
TGTGCCAGCAGCTTTGATGGAGGGATCGAGCAGTACTTC
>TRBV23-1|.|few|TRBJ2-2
CASSQRSVFGGELFF
TGCGCCAGCAGTCAGAGATCAGTTTTCGGCGGGGAGCTGTTTTTT
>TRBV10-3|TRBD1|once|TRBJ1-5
CAIQDRVGQPQHF
TGTGCCATCCAGGACAGGGTAGGCCAGCCCCAGCATTTT
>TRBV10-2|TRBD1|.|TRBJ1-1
CATHRGRNTEAFF
TGCGCTACCCACAGGGGGCGCAACACTGAAGCTTTCTTT
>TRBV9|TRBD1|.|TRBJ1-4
CASSGTQGAEKLFF
TGTGCCAGCAGCGGCACCCAGGGGGCTGAAAAACTGTTTTTT
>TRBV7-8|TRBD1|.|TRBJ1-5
CASSPLTGLHQPQHF
TGTGCCAGCAGCCCACTGACAGGGTTGCATCAGCCCCAGCATTTT
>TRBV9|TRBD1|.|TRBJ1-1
CASSPRQGGTEAFF
TGTGCCAGCAGCCCTCGACAGGGTGGCACTGAAGCTTTCTTT
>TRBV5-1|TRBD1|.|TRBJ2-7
CASSLDGTGQPYEQYF
TGCGCCAGCAGCTTGGATGGGACAGGGCAACCCTACGAGCAGTACTTC
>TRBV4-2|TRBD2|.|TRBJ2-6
CASSLGGGPGANVLTF
TGTGCCAGCAGCCTCGGGGGGGGACCTGGGGCCAACGTCCTGACTTTC
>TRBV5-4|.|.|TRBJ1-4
CASSLGGGWSEKLFF
TGTGCCAGCAGCTTGGGGGGGGGCTGGAGTGAAAAACTGTTTTTT
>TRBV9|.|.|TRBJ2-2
CASSAWTGELFF
TGTGCCAGCAGCGCTTGGACCGGGGAGCTGTTTTTT
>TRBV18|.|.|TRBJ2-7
CASSPPSVSPYEQYF
TGTGCCAGCTCACCACCCTCGGTCAGCCCCTACGAGCAGTACTTC
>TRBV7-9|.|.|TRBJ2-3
CASSPKRRVADTQYF
TGTGCCAGCAGCCCAAAGAGGAGGGTGGCAGATACGCAGTATTTT
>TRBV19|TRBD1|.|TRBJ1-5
CASSPQGRGQPQHF
TGTGCCAGTAGTCCACAGGGGAGAGGGCAGCCCCAGCATTTT
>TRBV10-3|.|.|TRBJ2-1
CAISESSGDSKRNEQFF
TGTGCCATCAGTGAGTCTTCGGGGGACAGTAAGAGAAATGAGCAGTTCTTC
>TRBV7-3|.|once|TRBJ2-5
CASSLGSGNQETQYF
TGTGCCAGCAGCTTAGGATCCGGCAACCAAGAGACCCAGTACTTC
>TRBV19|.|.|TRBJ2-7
CASSRDISAYEQYF
TGTGCCAGTAGTAGGGACATTTCGGCCTACGAGCAGTACTTC